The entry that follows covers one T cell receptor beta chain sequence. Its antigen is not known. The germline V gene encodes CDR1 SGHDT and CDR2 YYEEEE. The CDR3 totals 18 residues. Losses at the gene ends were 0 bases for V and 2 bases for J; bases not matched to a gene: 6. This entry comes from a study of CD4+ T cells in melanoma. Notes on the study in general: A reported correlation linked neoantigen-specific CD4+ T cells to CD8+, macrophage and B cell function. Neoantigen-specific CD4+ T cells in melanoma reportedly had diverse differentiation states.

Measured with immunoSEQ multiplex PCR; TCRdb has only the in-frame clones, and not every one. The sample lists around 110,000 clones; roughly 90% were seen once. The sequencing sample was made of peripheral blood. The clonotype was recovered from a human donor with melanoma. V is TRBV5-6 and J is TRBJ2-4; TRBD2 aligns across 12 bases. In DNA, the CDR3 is TGTGCCAGCAGCTTGGGGCTAGCGGGAGGGCCGTCCAAAAACATTCAGTACTTC. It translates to CASSLGLAGGPSKNIQYF.